This TCR beta chain was identified in a study of T cell changes during pregnancy in multiple sclerosis. TCRdb keeps only in-frame clones here, not all; method: immunoSEQ multiplex PCR. The profile shows about 120,000 clones, 90% to 95% of them singletons. Germline loops: CDR1 SGHAT, CDR2 FQNNGV. The CDR3 is 14 residues long. Trimming cost V 3 bases and J 8 bases; bases outside gene matches: 6. The sequenced sample was peripheral blood, obtained before pregnancy. The chain carries TRBV11-2 and TRBJ2-3, with 9 bases matching TRBD2. This clonotype was obtained from a female donor with multiple sclerosis, enrolled in a pregnancy study. The CDR3 coding sequence is TGTGCCAGCAGCTTGGGACTAGCCGGCGGTACGCAGTATTTT. Protein product: CASSLGLAGGTQYF. Supplemented by reference TRBV11-2 and TRBJ2-3, the full variable domain reads EAGVAQSPRYKIIEKRQSVAFWCNPISGHATLYWYQQILGQGPKLLIQFQNNGVVDDSQLPKDRFSAERLKGVDSTLKIQPAKLEDSAVYLCASSLGLAGGTQYFGPGTRLTVL.